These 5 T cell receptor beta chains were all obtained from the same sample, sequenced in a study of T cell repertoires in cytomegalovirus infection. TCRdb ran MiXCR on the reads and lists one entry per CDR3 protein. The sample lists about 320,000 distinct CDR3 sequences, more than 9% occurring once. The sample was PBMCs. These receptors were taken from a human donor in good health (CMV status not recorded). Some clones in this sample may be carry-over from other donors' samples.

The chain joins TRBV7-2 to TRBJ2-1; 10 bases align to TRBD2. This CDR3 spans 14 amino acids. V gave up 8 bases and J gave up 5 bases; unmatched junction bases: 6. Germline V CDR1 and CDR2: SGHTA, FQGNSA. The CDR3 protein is CASRRTSGNNEQFF. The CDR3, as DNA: TGTGCCAGCCGGCGGACTAGCGGAAACAATGAGCAGTTCTTC.

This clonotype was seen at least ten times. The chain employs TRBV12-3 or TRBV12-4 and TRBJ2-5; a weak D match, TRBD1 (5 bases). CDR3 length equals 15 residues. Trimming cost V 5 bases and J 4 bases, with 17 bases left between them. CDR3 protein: CASSNKGRARETQYF. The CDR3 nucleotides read TGTGCCAGCAGTAATAAAGGCAGGGCACGAGAGACCCAGTACTTC.

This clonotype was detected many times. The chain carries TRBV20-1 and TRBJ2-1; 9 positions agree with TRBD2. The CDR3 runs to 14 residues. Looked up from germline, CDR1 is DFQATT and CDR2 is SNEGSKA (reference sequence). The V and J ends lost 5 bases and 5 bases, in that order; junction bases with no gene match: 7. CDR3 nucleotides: TGCAGTGCTTACGGAGCGGGAGGTGACAATGAGCAGTTCTTC. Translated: CSAYGAGGDNEQFF.

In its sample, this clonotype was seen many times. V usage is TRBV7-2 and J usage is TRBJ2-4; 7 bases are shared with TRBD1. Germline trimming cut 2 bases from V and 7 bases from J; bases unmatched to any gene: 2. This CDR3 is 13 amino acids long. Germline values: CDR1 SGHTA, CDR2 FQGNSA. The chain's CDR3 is CASSLLQGNIQYF. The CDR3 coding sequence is TGTGCCAGCAGCTTATTACAGGGGAACATTCAGTACTTC.

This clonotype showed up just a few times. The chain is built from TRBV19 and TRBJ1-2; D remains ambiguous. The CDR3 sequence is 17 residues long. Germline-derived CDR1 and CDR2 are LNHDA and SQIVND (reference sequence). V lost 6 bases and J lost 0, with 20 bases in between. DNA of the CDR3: TGTGCCAGTAGCCTCCGTGGAATCGGGGTACCTAACTATGGCTACACCTTC. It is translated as CASSLRGIGVPNYGYTF.